The 9 T cell receptor beta chains presented below share a single source sample, sequenced in a study of T cells in localized non-small cell lung cancer. Clones were read by immunoSEQ multiplex PCR, and TCRdb kept only the in-frame ones, dropping some. The data hold roughly 570 clones, with about 34% observed a single time. Source: normal lung tissue next to the tumor, taken before any cancer treatment. Receptors originate from an older female donor with stage I lung adenocarcinoma.

The J gene is TRBJ1-3, the V gene TRBV19, with D tentatively TRBD1 (5 bases). CDR3 length equals 15 residues. Trimming shortened V by 4 bases and J by 0 bases, and 10 bases separated the two germline ends. Germline values: CDR1 LNHDA, CDR2 SQIVND (reference sequence). CDR3 in DNA: TGTGCCAGTAGTAGGGCCGGGGGCTCTGGAAACACCATATATTTT. This codes for CASSRAGGSGNTIYF.

The chain uses TRBV1 and TRBJ2-3; TRBD2 was called by the table and not checked on the DNA. TRBV1 is reported as a pseudogene. The CDR3 is made up of 18 amino acids. The CDR3 reads CTSSQGLAGPGGADTQYF. The DNA of the CDR3 is TGCACCAGCAGCCAGGGACTAGCGGGACCCGGAGGCGCAGATACGCAGTATTTT.

This clone was detected a few times. The chain employs TRBV30 and TRBJ2-1, with D perhaps TRBD1 (5 bases). Trimming stripped 5 bases from V and 9 bases from J, with 11 bases between. The V gene's germline CDR1 is GTSNPN and CDR2 SVGIG (reference sequence). The CDR3 has 11 residues. The CDR3 spells CAWSQRGEQFF. CDR3 DNA: TGTGCCTGGTCACAAAGGGGTGAGCAGTTCTTC.

The J gene is TRBJ1-3, the V gene TRBV19, with D perhaps TRBD1 (5 bases). The V gene lost 3 bases and the J gene lost 3 bases, with 12 bases spanning the gap. Germline CDR1 is LNHDA and CDR2 is SQIVND (reference sequence). There are 15 residues in the CDR3. The DNA of the CDR3 is TGTGCCAGTAGTATCTGGGACGCGTTTGGAAACACCATATATTTT. It encodes CASSIWDAFGNTIYF.

The chain is built from TRBV6-1 and TRBJ2-5; D might be TRBD2 (5 bases). This CDR3 comprises 15 residues. Germline CDR1 and CDR2: MNHNS and SASEGT. V gave up 1 base and J gave up 5 bases, with 14 bases separating them. The CDR3 is CASSEVVDGKETQYF. The CDR3 coding sequence is TGTGCCAGCAGTGAAGTCGTGGACGGGAAGGAGACCCAGTACTTC.

The gene calls are TRBV9 and TRBJ2-2; no definite D call. The CDR3 covers 14 residues. Germline loops: CDR1 SGDLS, CDR2 YYNGEE. The ends were cut back, 0 bases at V and 1 base at J, with 4 bases in the middle. DNA of the CDR3: TGTGCCAGCAGCGTAGACGAGAACACCGGGGAGCTGTTTTTT. It translates to CASSVDENTGELFF.

This clone appeared once. This chain links TRBV14 with TRBJ2-1; D is uncertain. V was cut by 1 base and J by 10 bases, with 11 bases left in between. The CDR3 spans 13 residues. Germline-derived CDR1 and CDR2 are SGHDN and FVKESK. The CDR3 spells CASSQATFGEQFF. In nucleotides, the CDR3 is TGTGCCAGCAGCCAAGCTACATTTGGGGAGCAGTTCTTC. The full variable domain, with the rest looked up from reference TRBV14 and TRBJ2-1, is EAGVTQFPSHSVIEKGQTVTLRCDPISGHDNLYWYRRVMGKEIKFLLHFVKESKQDESGMPNNRFLAERTGGTYSTLKVQPAELEDSGVYFCASSQATFGEQFFGPGTRLTVL.

This clone was seen more than once but under ten times. V is TRBV11-3 and J is TRBJ2-3, with TRBD2 identical over 9 bases. CDR1 is SGHNT and CDR2 is YENEEA in the germline V gene. The V segment lost 1 base and the J segment 5 bases; nucleotides outside the gene matches: 4. There are 15 residues in the CDR3. CDR3 loop: CASSLGASGIDTQYF. The CDR3, as DNA: TGTGCCAGCAGCTTAGGTGCTAGCGGGATAGATACGCAGTATTTT.

V is TRBV11-3 and J is TRBJ2-5; weak D call: TRBD1 (5 bases). The germline gives CDR1 SGHNT, CDR2 YENEEA. V was pared by 5 bases and J by 1 base, with 14 bases between. The length of the CDR3 is 15 residues. This CDR3 is CASSLTPDSQETQYF. The CDR3 coding sequence is TGTGCCAGCAGCCTGACACCCGACAGCCAAGAGACCCAGTACTTC.